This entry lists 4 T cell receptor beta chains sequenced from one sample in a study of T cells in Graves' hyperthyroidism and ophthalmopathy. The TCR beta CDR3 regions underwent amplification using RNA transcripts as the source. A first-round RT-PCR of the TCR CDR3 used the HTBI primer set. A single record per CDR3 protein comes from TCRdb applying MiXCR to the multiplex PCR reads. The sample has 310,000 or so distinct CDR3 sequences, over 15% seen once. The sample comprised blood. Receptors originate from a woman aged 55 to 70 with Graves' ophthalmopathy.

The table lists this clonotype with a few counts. The CDR3 nucleotides read TGTGCCAGCAGCGACAGGGTCACCGGGGAGCTGTTTTTT. Protein product: CASSDRVTGELFF. The V gene is TRBV7-9, the J gene TRBJ2-2; 7 positions match TRBD1. Per germline, CDR1 SEHNR and CDR2 FQNEAQ (reference sequence). The CDR3 totals 13 residues. After removal of 5 bases from V and 4 bases from J, the junction contained 1 base not matched to a gene.

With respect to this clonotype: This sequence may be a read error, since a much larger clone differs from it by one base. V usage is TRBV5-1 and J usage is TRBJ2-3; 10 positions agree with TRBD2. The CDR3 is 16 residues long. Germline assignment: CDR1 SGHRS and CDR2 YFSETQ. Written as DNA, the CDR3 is TGCGCCGGCAGCTCGCAAGGGACTAGCGTTGCAGATACGCAGTATTTT. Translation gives CAGSSQGTSVADTQYF.

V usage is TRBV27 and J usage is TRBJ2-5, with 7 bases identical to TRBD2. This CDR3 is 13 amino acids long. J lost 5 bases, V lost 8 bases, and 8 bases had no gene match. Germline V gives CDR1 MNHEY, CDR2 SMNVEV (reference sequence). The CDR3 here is CASRYGRYETQYF. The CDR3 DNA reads TGTGCCAGCCGCTACGGGAGGTATGAGACCCAGTACTTC.

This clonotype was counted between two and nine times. CDR3 bases: TGCGCCAGCAGCCCCGGTGGGGGGCGCGGGGTAGGAGACACTGAAGCTTTCTTT. This encodes CASSPGGGRGVGDTEAFF. The chain employs TRBV5-1 and TRBJ1-1; tentative D call: TRBD1 (6 bases). Germline CDR1 is SGHRS and CDR2 is YFSETQ. V was clipped by 4 bases and J by 3 bases, with 25 bases between them. CDR3 length: 18 residues.